These 26 T cell receptor beta chains were sequenced from one sample in a study of identical twins. TCRdb itself ran the 5' RACE reads through MiXCR, one entry per CDR3 protein. The profile shows about 810,000 distinct CDR3 sequences, over 9% of them singletons. The same sample was also used in a study of yellow fever vaccine responses in identical twins.

Specimen: PBMCs. Receptors originate from a woman younger than 35 in good health.

This clonotype was recorded a few times. The genes are TRBV9 and TRBJ1-4; D call uncertain. Trimming cost V 4 bases and J 4 bases, with 20 bases left between them. The V gene's germline CDR1 is SGDLS and CDR2 YYNGEE. This CDR3 is 17 amino acids long. CDR3 sequence: CASSPSDRSSLNEKLFF. CDR3 bases: TGTGCCAGCAGCCCAAGCGATCGTAGCAGCCTTAATGAAAAACTGTTTTTT.

About this clonotype: A clone one base away is much larger, so this may be a read error. The CDR3 region has the DNA TGCGCCAGCAGCTTTGCGGACAGGGGCTACAATGAGCAGTTCTTC. Amino acid sequence: CASSFADRGYNEQFF. This chain connects TRBV5-1 to TRBJ2-1, with TRBD1 matching 9 bases. Germline V gene sequence: CDR1 SGHRS, CDR2 YFSETQ. Trimming removed 2 bases from V and 3 bases from J; junction bases left unmatched: 3. The CDR3 loop spans 15 amino acids.

This clonotype was counted only a few times. The rearrangement links TRBV7-9 to TRBJ2-5; D may be TRBD1 (5 bases). CDR1 SEHNR and CDR2 FQNEAQ come from the germline V gene (reference sequence). V lost 5 bases and J lost 5, with 15 bases in between. The CDR3 loop spans 14 amino acids. CDR3 nucleotides: TGTGCCAGCAGCCCATACTCAGGGTTGGAGACCCAGTACTTC. Translated, it gives CASSPYSGLETQYF.

This chain connects TRBV3-1 to TRBJ2-5, with D possibly being TRBD2 (6 bases). CDR1 LGHDT and CDR2 YNNKEL come from the germline V gene (reference sequence). The CDR3 is 18 residues long. Trimming removed 11 bases from V and 1 base from J, with 29 bases in between. CDR3 protein: CAFWWTNLTSLAQETQYF. CDR3 sequence (DNA): TGTGCCTTCTGGTGGACTAATCTTACTTCCCTTGCCCAAGAGACCCAGTACTTC.

This clonotype occurred a few times. The chain carries TRBV6-1 and TRBJ2-2; a possible D gene is TRBD2 (6 bases). V lost 6 bases and J 4 bases, leaving 18 bases between the germline ends. Looked up from germline, CDR1 is MNHNS and CDR2 is SASEGT. CDR3 length equals 16 residues. The CDR3: CASSPWGESGTGELFF. In DNA, the CDR3 is TGTGCCAGCAGCCCTTGGGGGGAATCGGGCACCGGGGAGCTGTTTTTT.

This clonotype was seen only a few times. V is TRBV6-1 and J is TRBJ2-7; D ambiguous. The CDR3 is 12 amino acids. Germline V gene data show CDR1 as MNHNS and CDR2 as SASEGT. V dropped 2 bases and J dropped 1 base, with 3 bases sitting between them. CDR3 coding DNA: TGTGCCAGCAGTGAATGGTCCTACGAGCAGTACTTC. Its protein product is CASSEWSYEQYF.

This clonotype was recorded a few times. The chain employs TRBV5-1 and TRBJ2-5; the D gene could be TRBD1 or TRBD2 (5 bases each). The CDR3 sequence is 14 residues long. V was clipped by 6 bases and J by 4 bases, with 16 bases between them. CDR1 is SGHRS, CDR2 YFSETQ, per germline. The CDR3 DNA follows: TGCGCCAGCACCCAGGGACCGCTTCGAGAGACCCAGTACTTC. This codes for CASTQGPLRETQYF.

This clonotype came up a few times. The chain couples TRBV15 to TRBJ2-7; D gene unclear. This CDR3 region has 15 residues. V was pared by 1 base and J by 3 bases, with 13 bases between. Germline CDR1 and CDR2: LNHNV and YYDKDF (reference sequence). This CDR3 is CATSRVVTPLYEQYF. The CDR3 DNA is TGTGCCACCAGCAGAGTAGTGACCCCGCTCTACGAGCAGTACTTC.

This clonotype came up many times. The rearrangement joins TRBV24-1 to TRBJ2-3; possible D gene TRBD1, 6 bases. CDR1 and CDR2 (germline): KGHDR, SFDVKD. V was trimmed by 4 bases and J by 3 bases, leaving 10 bases between them. CDR3 length: 14 amino acids. CDR3 sequence reads: CATSDPRGTDTQYF. CDR3 bases: TGTGCCACCAGTGACCCCAGGGGTACAGATACGCAGTATTTT.

There are a few counts of this clonotype. The chain combines TRBV2 with TRBJ2-1; D is unresolved. Trimming took off 4 bases at V and 5 bases at J, with 9 bases between the two ends. The CDR3 runs to 13 residues. The V gene's germline CDR1 is SNHLY and CDR2 FYNNEI. CDR3: CASSAPSNNEQFF. As DNA, the CDR3 is TGTGCCAGCAGTGCTCCTTCGAACAATGAGCAGTTCTTC.

The rearrangement links TRBV6-1 to TRBJ2-6, with TRBD2 matching over 7 bases. V gave up 5 bases and J gave up 1 base; unmatched junction bases: 14. Germline V lookup: CDR1 MNHNS, CDR2 SASEGT. This CDR3 contains 19 residues. CDR3 amino acids: CASSPRMSGALSGANVLTF. The DNA for the CDR3 is TGTGCCAGCAGTCCCCGTATGAGCGGGGCCTTGTCTGGGGCCAACGTCCTGACTTTC.

V gene TRBV7-2 combines with J gene TRBJ2-1; 9 nucleotides align to TRBD1. Germline CDR1 is SGHTA and CDR2 is FQGNSA. V was clipped by 5 bases and J by 6 bases; unmatched bases: 8. The CDR3 sequence is 15 residues long. The chain's CDR3 is CASSIQGAQSNEQFF. In DNA, the CDR3 is TGTGCCAGCAGCATACAGGGGGCGCAAAGCAATGAGCAGTTCTTC.

J is TRBJ2-5 and V is TRBV5-1, with 7 bases identical to TRBD1. With 3 bases clipped from V and 4 bases from J, the junction kept 12 bases outside the gene matches. Germline loops: CDR1 SGHRS, CDR2 YFSETQ. The CDR3 spans 16 residues. CDR3 DNA sequence: TGCGCCAGCAGCTCGCGGACAGGTCATGGTGGAGAGACCCAGTACTTC. This codes for CASSSRTGHGGETQYF. Together with reference TRBV5-1 and TRBJ2-5, the CDR3 gives the full variable domain: KAGVTQTPRYLIKTRGQQVTLSCSPISGHRSVSWYQQTPGQGLQFLFEYFSETQRNKGNFPGRFSGRQFSNSRSEMNVSTLELGDSALYLCASSSRTGHGGETQYFGPGTRLLVL.

J is TRBJ2-3 and V is TRBV7-9; TRBD2 is a possible D gene (5 bases). Germline CDR1 SEHNR, CDR2 FQNEAQ (reference sequence). The CDR3 is 15 amino acids. V lost 4 bases to trimming and J lost 8 bases, with 19 bases between them. The CDR3 here is CASSSPAGDLATQYF. In nucleotides, the CDR3 is TGTGCCAGCAGCTCGCCGGCCGGGGATCTGGCTACGCAGTATTTT.

The chain uses TRBV6-1 and TRBJ2-5; the match to TRBD2 covers 7 bases. Germline V gene lookup returns CDR1 MNHNS and CDR2 SASEGT. With V trimmed by 6 bases and J by 5 bases, 9 bases remained unmatched. The CDR3 covers 14 residues. The CDR3 spells CASRGRLASETQYF. The CDR3 DNA sequence: TGTGCCAGCAGGGGGAGACTAGCCAGTGAGACCCAGTACTTC.

This clonotype appeared a few times. The chain combines TRBV6-5 with TRBJ2-3; 7 bases are a match to TRBD2. V trimming: 2 bases; J trimming: 5 bases; junction bases outside the gene matches: 7. This CDR3 has 15 amino acids. CDR1 MNHEY and CDR2 SVGAGI come from the germline V gene. In nucleotides, the CDR3 is TGTGCCAGCAGTTACGCCCGGGGGGAGGTAGATACGCAGTATTTT. Its translation: CASSYARGEVDTQYF.

This clonotype was seen only a few times. This chain links TRBV15 with TRBJ2-3; D is perhaps TRBD2 (6 bases). The CDR3 is 14 residues long. Germline V gene sequence: CDR1 LNHNV, CDR2 YYDKDF (reference sequence). V shed 6 bases and J shed 5 bases, with 15 bases lying between them. The CDR3 is CATRRAGLGDTQYF. The DNA of the CDR3 is TGTGCCACCAGGCGAGCGGGTTTGGGAGATACGCAGTATTTT.

This clonotype occurred many times. This chain links TRBV3-1 with TRBJ2-1, with D unclear. V was cut by 3 bases and J by 10 bases, with 7 bases left in between. This CDR3 region has 11 residues. Germline-derived CDR1 and CDR2 are LGHDT and YNNKEL (reference sequence). The DNA for the CDR3 is TGTGCCAGCAGCCATCTTAGGGAGCAGTTCTTC. Its protein is CASSHLREQFF.

J is TRBJ2-7 and V is TRBV5-1; 10 bases match TRBD2. The germline V gene has CDR1 SGHRS and CDR2 YFSETQ. Germline trimming cut 4 bases from V and 7 bases from J; bases unmatched to any gene: 11. CDR3 length: 15 residues. The CDR3 here is CASSTRAGGPGEQYF. CDR3 nucleotides: TGCGCCAGCAGCACGCGAGCGGGAGGGCCGGGGGAGCAGTACTTC.

Written as DNA, the CDR3 is TGTGCCAGCAGCTTAGCTCCTAGCGGGACCGGCCGCTCCTACGAGCAGTACTTC. As protein: CASSLAPSGTGRSYEQYF. This chain links TRBV7-2 with TRBJ2-7; 9 bases map to TRBD2. Germline V gives CDR1 SGHTA, CDR2 FQGNSA. The V gene end was trimmed by 0 bases and the J gene end by 0 bases; junction bases not matched to a gene: 9. The CDR3 extends over 18 amino acids. The whole variable domain, remainder taken from reference TRBV7-2 and TRBJ2-7, is GAGVSQSPSNKVTEKGKDVELRCDPISGHTALYWYRQSLGQGLEFLIYFQGNSAPDKSGLPSDRFSAERTGGSVSTLTIQRTQQEDSAVYLCASSLAPSGTGRSYEQYFGPGTRLTVT.

The chain carries TRBV19 and TRBJ2-1; 11 positions agree with TRBD2. This CDR3 comprises 18 residues. Per the germline V gene, CDR1 is LNHDA and CDR2 is SQIVND (reference sequence). V lost 7 bases, J lost 0 bases, and 11 bases stayed unmatched. The CDR3 DNA reads as TGTGCCAGTACCTGGGTAGCGGGGGGGCCGGGCTCCTACAATGAGCAGTTCTTC. This gives the protein CASTWVAGGPGSYNEQFF.

This clonotype showed up just a few times. V is TRBV6-1 and J is TRBJ1-5, with D perhaps TRBD1 (5 bases). This CDR3 has 15 amino acids. With 3 bases removed from V and 7 bases from J, the gap between germline ends came to 16 bases. Germline V gene sequence: CDR1 MNHNS, CDR2 SASEGT. CDR3 DNA: TGTGCCAGCAGTGAGAGACAGTACGGGAACCAGCCCCAGCATTTT. It is translated as CASSERQYGNQPQHF.

This clonotype was picked up a small number of times. The chain combines TRBV18 with TRBJ2-1, with 7 bases fitting TRBD2. The CDR3 is 16 residues long. V trimming: 3 bases; J trimming: 1 base; junction bases outside the gene matches: 6. Germline loops: CDR1 KGHSH, CDR2 LQKENI. The CDR3 sequence is CASSPRTGGSYNEQFF. As DNA, the CDR3 is TGTGCCAGCTCACCCAGGACGGGGGGATCCTACAATGAGCAGTTCTTC.

This clonotype was seen a handful of times. The chain links TRBV12-3 or TRBV12-4 to TRBJ1-2; D possibly corresponds to TRBD1 (6 bases). Trimming removed 7 bases at V and 6 bases at J, with 21 bases between. CDR3 length equals 15 residues. In nucleotides, the CDR3 is TGTGCCAGCAAGAATCCGCCCCCGGGACAAGATGGCTACACCTTC. Its translation: CASKNPPPGQDGYTF.

This clonotype was seen ten or more times. This chain connects TRBV12-3 or TRBV12-4 to TRBJ2-3, with TRBD2 as a possible D gene (7 bases). This CDR3 region has 16 residues. Trimming removed 3 bases at V and 3 bases at J, with 16 bases between. This CDR3 is CASSFEGGVYTDTQYF. The CDR3, as DNA: TGTGCCAGCAGTTTTGAGGGGGGGGTATATACAGATACGCAGTATTTT.

This clonotype was observed a few times. The chain recombines TRBV29-1 with TRBJ1-2; D call uncertain. V lost 7 bases to trimming and J lost 8 bases, with 14 bases between them. Germline values: CDR1 SQVTM, CDR2 ANQGSEA. This CDR3 has 11 residues. The CDR3 nucleotides are TGCAGCGACCTTTCGGGATCCGGCTACACCTTC. Translation gives CSDLSGSGYTF.